What follows are 30 T cell receptor beta chains derived from one specimen sequenced in a study of blood T cells in healthy people across ages. Next came a second PCR, run for about 6 to 11 cycles, which used a sample-barcoded 5' primer along with a J-beta primer mix. TCRdb re-called the 5' RACE reads through MiXCR, storing one row per CDR3 protein. The profile shows about 1.4 million distinct CDR3 sequences, approximately 59% of them singletons. Sequencing used blood. These receptor sequences come from a young man in good health.

The V and J genes are TRBV20-1 and TRBJ2-5, with TRBD2 matching over 10 bases. The CDR3 loop spans 16 amino acids. CDR1 and CDR2 (germline): DFQATT, SNEGSKA (reference sequence). The J segment lost 1 base and the V segment lost 5 bases, leaving 10 bases of the junction unmatched. This chain's CDR3 is CSAHWRTSGTQETQYF. The CDR3 DNA is TGCAGTGCTCACTGGAGAACTAGCGGGACCCAAGAGACCCAGTACTTC.

The rearrangement joins TRBV4-3 to TRBJ2-3; 7 nucleotides match TRBD1. After removal of 5 bases from V and 5 bases from J, the junction contained 10 bases not matched to a gene. The CDR3 has 15 amino acids. The germline V gene encodes CDR1 LGHNA and CDR2 YSLEER. The CDR3 sequence is CASSVLTGAEDTQYF. The CDR3 DNA follows: TGCGCCAGCAGCGTACTAACAGGGGCGGAAGATACGCAGTATTTT.

The chain combines TRBV29-1 with TRBJ2-7; D is unresolved. Trimming cost V 1 base and J 0 bases, with 13 bases left between them. Germline V gives CDR1 SQVTM, CDR2 ANQGSEA. CDR3 length: 15 residues. CDR3 sequence (DNA): TGCAGCGTTGAAGTCTGGGCAGTGGGCTCCTACGAGCAGTACTTC. Residues: CSVEVWAVGSYEQYF.

In this sample, this clonotype turned up a few times. The chain couples TRBV29-1 to TRBJ2-5; maybe TRBD2 (5 bases). The DNA end is more similar to TRBJ2-7, so the J call may be wrong. The CDR3 has 12 residues. Germline loops: CDR1 SQVTM, CDR2 ANQGSEA. The CDR3 protein is CSAEGNLNEQYF. Written as DNA, the CDR3 is TGCAGCGCCGAGGGCAATCTCAACGAGCAGTACTTC.

This rearrangement joins TRBV14 to TRBJ2-7; D remains unclear. This CDR3 has 15 residues. V was cut by 2 bases and J by 3 bases, with 14 bases left in between. Germline V gene lookup returns CDR1 SGHDN and CDR2 FVKESK. The DNA of the CDR3 is TGTGCCAGCAGCCAAACAGAGAATTTGTACTACGAGCAGTACTTC. Translation: CASSQTENLYYEQYF.

The V gene is TRBV14, the J gene TRBJ2-7; TRBD1 or TRBD2 may be the D gene (6 bases each). Per germline, CDR1 SGHDN and CDR2 FVKESK. CDR3 size: 13 residues. V lost 9 bases and J 6 bases, leaving 18 bases between the germline ends. The CDR3 DNA reads TGTGCCAGTGATTCCCCGGGGGCGAGCGAGCAGTACTTC. It codes for CASDSPGASEQYF.

A single count supports this clonotype. J is TRBJ1-1 and V is TRBV7-9; a possible D gene is TRBD1 (6 bases). Germline V gene sequence: CDR1 SEHNR, CDR2 FQNEAQ (reference sequence). This CDR3 region has 15 residues. Trimming shortened V by 4 bases and J by 5 bases, and 17 bases separated the two germline ends. CDR3 sequence reads: CASSSPTGVRTEAFF. CDR3 DNA sequence: TGTGCCAGCAGCTCCCCGACAGGAGTTAGGACTGAAGCTTTCTTT.

This clonotype has a handful of counts. J is TRBJ1-6 and V is TRBV10-3, with D uncertain. The CDR3 contains 13 residues. From germline, CDR1 is ENHRY and CDR2 SYGVKD. The V and J ends lost 3 bases and 11 bases respectively, with 11 bases between them. CDR3 nucleotides: TGTGCCATCAGTGACTCGCCTTCGGCACCCCTCCACTTT. Residues: CAISDSPSAPLHF.

The chain recombines TRBV10-3 with TRBJ1-6, with D possibly TRBD1 on 6 matching bases. Germline values: CDR1 ENHRY, CDR2 SYGVKD. Deletions cut 2 bases from V and 5 bases from J, with 13 bases between. This CDR3 is built from 16 residues. The CDR3 sequence is CAISELDSSDNSPLHF. The CDR3 DNA follows: TGTGCCATCAGTGAGCTGGACAGTAGTGATAATTCACCCCTCCACTTT.

This chain joins TRBV20-1 and TRBJ2-1; unclear D gene. CDR1 is DFQATT, CDR2 SNEGSKA, per germline (reference sequence). This CDR3 has 13 amino acids. Trimming left V 6 bases short and J 5 bases short, with 14 bases between. The CDR3 nucleotides are TGCAGTGCCCTTAGAGACACCCACAATGAGCAGTTCTTC. Its translation: CSALRDTHNEQFF.

The gene calls are TRBV7-2 and TRBJ2-7, with D possibly matching TRBD2 (5 bases). With 7 bases removed from V and 3 bases from J, the gap between germline ends came to 19 bases. The CDR3 runs to 15 residues. Germline lookup yields CDR1 SGHTA and CDR2 FQGNSA. The CDR3 protein is CASNLGSFEGYEQYF. The CDR3 nucleotides read TGTGCCAGCAACCTTGGGAGCTTTGAGGGCTACGAGCAGTACTTC.

V and J are TRBV6-2 or TRBV6-3 and TRBJ2-2; TRBD2 aligns across 10 bases. J lost 5 bases, V lost 7 bases, and 4 bases had no gene match. This CDR3 has 14 residues. Germline CDR1 is MNHEY and CDR2 is SVGEGT. The CDR3 loop is CASNLLAGTGELFF. The CDR3 bases are TGTGCCAGCAACCTACTAGCGGGGACCGGGGAGCTGTTTTTT.

This clonotype was counted between two and nine times. V usage is TRBV4-2 and J usage is TRBJ1-4, with 7 bases fitting TRBD1. V trimming: 1 base; J trimming: 9 bases; junction bases outside the gene matches: 11. Germline assignment: CDR1 LGHNA and CDR2 YNFKEQ. The CDR3 is made up of 16 amino acids. CDR3 sequence (DNA): TGTGCCAGCAGCCAAGTGGGAGAGGGGGCCAGGAAAAAACTGTTTTTT. This sequence encodes CASSQVGEGARKKLFF.

The J gene is TRBJ2-1, the V gene TRBV29-1; D unclear. V was pared by 0 bases and J by 1 base, with 16 bases between. The CDR3 sequence is 17 residues long. The V gene's germline CDR1 is SQVTM and CDR2 ANQGSEA. Here the CDR3 reads CSVEEGAASRSYNEQFF. Written as DNA, the CDR3 is TGCAGCGTTGAAGAGGGCGCCGCGTCCCGTTCCTACAATGAGCAGTTCTTC.

In its sample, this clonotype was seen a few times. The chain has TRBV7-9 and TRBJ2-6, with D tentatively TRBD1 (5 bases). The germline V and J ends were trimmed by 5 bases and 7 bases, with 18 bases remaining between them. This CDR3 region has 16 residues. CDR1 SEHNR and CDR2 FQNEAQ come from the germline V gene (reference sequence). CDR3 nucleotides: TGTGCCAGCAGCCAATCTGGGGCAGAGCATGCCAACGTCCTGACTTTC. Amino acids: CASSQSGAEHANVLTF.

In its sample, this clonotype was seen a few times. The V and J genes are TRBV7-2 and TRBJ2-7; tentatively, D is TRBD2 (5 bases). From germline, CDR1 is SGHTA and CDR2 FQGNSA. The V end lost 3 bases, the J end lost 3 bases, and 15 bases lay between the germline ends. CDR3 length equals 15 residues. CDR3 sequence (DNA): TGTGCCAGCAGCTTGTTGGCACGGGAAGGCTACGAGCAGTACTTC. Residues: CASSLLAREGYEQYF.

The chain is built from TRBV12-3 or TRBV12-4 and TRBJ1-4; no clear D. The CDR3 covers 15 residues. Trimming pared 5 bases from V and 0 bases from J, leaving 10 bases between. CDR3 DNA: TGTGCCAGCAGTCACGTACCCGCAACTAATGAAAAACTGTTTTTT. Its protein is CASSHVPATNEKLFF.

This clonotype was seen more than once but under ten times. V gene TRBV29-1 combines with J gene TRBJ2-7; 8 bases are shared with TRBD1. The CDR3 loop spans 14 amino acids. Germline V lookup: CDR1 SQVTM, CDR2 ANQGSEA. J was trimmed by 3 bases and V by 3 bases; bases with no gene match: 7. CDR3 nucleotides: TGCAGCGTTGAGGGTCAGGGGGCGATCTACGAGCAGTACTTC. As protein: CSVEGQGAIYEQYF.

A word on this clonotype: Germline is not matched at one junction end, which may reflect a read error. V gene TRBV14 combines with J gene TRBJ1-4, with D perhaps TRBD1 (5 bases). The CDR3 is 17 amino acids. The germline gives CDR1 SGHDN, CDR2 FVKESK. Here the CDR3 DNA reads TGTGCCAGCAGCCAAGGGTTCGGGGCCGCAACTAACGAAAAACTGTTTTTT. Translated: CASSQGFGAATNEKLFF.

The gene calls are TRBV7-8 and TRBJ2-5; no definite D call. V was trimmed by 1 base and J by 9 bases, leaving 9 bases between them. The CDR3 extends over 12 amino acids. Looked up from germline, CDR1 is SGHVS and CDR2 is FQNEAQ. This CDR3 is CASSLDDRAQYF. The CDR3 region has the DNA TGTGCCAGCAGCTTAGATGACCGGGCCCAGTACTTC.

This chain joins TRBV7-8 and TRBJ2-1; TRBD2 matches 11 bases. The CDR3 is made up of 18 amino acids. Germline V gene lookup returns CDR1 SGHVS and CDR2 FQNEAQ. Trimming cost V 0 bases and J 2 bases; bases outside gene matches: 6. CDR3 sequence reads: CASSLAASGRPPYNEQFF. The DNA of the CDR3 is TGTGCCAGCAGCTTAGCGGCTAGCGGGAGGCCCCCCTACAATGAGCAGTTCTTC. Full variable domain (rest looked up from reference TRBV7-8 and TRBJ2-1): GAGVSQSPRYKVAKRGQDVALRCDPISGHVSLFWYQQALGQGPEFLTYFQNEAQLDKSGLPSDRFFAERPEGSVSTLKIQRTQQEDSAVYLCASSLAASGRPPYNEQFFGPGTRLTVL.

The V gene is TRBV28, the J gene TRBJ2-7; D is uncertain. From germline, CDR1 is MDHEN and CDR2 SYDVKM. This CDR3 is built from 13 residues. V was trimmed by 6 bases and J by 7 bases, leaving 16 bases between them. The CDR3 loop is CASRALSANEQYF. CDR3 in DNA: TGTGCCAGCAGGGCGCTTTCAGCAAATGAGCAGTACTTC.

V is TRBV20-1 and J is TRBJ2-7, with D uncertain. There are 11 residues in the CDR3. V lost 3 bases and J lost 7, with 10 bases in between. CDR1 DFQATT and CDR2 SNEGSKA come from the germline V gene (reference sequence). CDR3 bases: TGCAGTGCTAGGGCAGGTCGGGAGCAGTACTTC. This codes for CSARAGREQYF.

This clonotype was seen once. The V and J genes are TRBV29-1 and TRBJ1-2; possibly TRBD1 for D (5 bases). This CDR3 has 15 amino acids. Germline assignment: CDR1 SQVTM and CDR2 ANQGSEA. CDR3 sequence: CTALGIREGSYGYTF. CDR3 DNA sequence: TGCACGGCCCTGGGCATCAGGGAGGGATCCTATGGCTACACCTTC.

The genes are TRBV6-1 and TRBJ2-1; TRBD2 aligns across 11 bases. The V segment lost 3 bases and the J segment 6 bases; nucleotides outside the gene matches: 10. The CDR3 spans 17 residues. Looked up from germline, CDR1 is MNHNS and CDR2 is SASEGT. The DNA for the CDR3 is TGTGCCAGCAGTGAGGGCGGCGGGACTAGCGGAACCAATGAGCAGTTCTTC. This codes for CASSEGGGTSGTNEQFF.

This clonotype occurred a few times. The V and J genes are TRBV7-2 and TRBJ2-3; D unresolved. V lost 1 base, J lost 10 bases, and 9 bases lay in between. The CDR3 spans 12 residues. Germline lookup yields CDR1 SGHTA and CDR2 FQGNSA. The CDR3 DNA sequence: TGTGCCAGCAGCTTAGATAGGGATGCGCAGTATTTT. This sequence encodes CASSLDRDAQYF. The full variable domain, with the rest looked up from reference TRBV7-2 and TRBJ2-3, is GAGVSQSPSNKVTEKGKDVELRCDPISGHTALYWYRQSLGQGLEFLIYFQGNSAPDKSGLPSDRFSAERTGGSVSTLTIQRTQQEDSAVYLCASSLDRDAQYFGPGTRLTVL.

This clonotype was detected once. The gene calls are TRBV20-1 and TRBJ2-1; D not certain. V gave up 3 bases and J gave up 9 bases, with 21 bases separating them. The CDR3 consists of 15 residues. The germline gives CDR1 DFQATT, CDR2 SNEGSKA (reference sequence). As DNA, the CDR3 is TGCAGTGCTAGGAAAACCGGGTTTGTCGGTGGTGAGCAGTTCTTC. Its translation: CSARKTGFVGGEQFF.

This chain uses TRBV19 with TRBJ2-3; D gene ambiguous. The CDR3 is 13 residues long. V lost 5 bases and J lost 4, with 10 bases in between. CDR1 is LNHDA, CDR2 SQIVND, per germline (reference sequence). The CDR3 DNA is TGTGCCAGTAGTCCGACCCCGGCAGATACGCAGTATTTT. The encoded protein is CASSPTPADTQYF.

The chain recombines TRBV5-1 with TRBJ1-2, with 11 bases lining up with TRBD1. The CDR3 is made up of 16 amino acids. Losses at the gene ends were 3 bases for V and 3 bases for J; bases not matched to a gene: 7. Germline CDR1 reads SGHRS; CDR2 reads YFSETQ. The DNA of the CDR3 is TGCGCCAGCAGCTGGACCGGGACAGGGGGGGACTATGGCTACACCTTC. This codes for CASSWTGTGGDYGYTF.

This clonotype was counted between two and nine times. The rearrangement joins TRBV20-1 to TRBJ2-7; D gene ambiguous. V lost 1 base to trimming and J lost 1 base, with 14 bases between them. The CDR3 spans 15 residues. Germline V gene lookup returns CDR1 DFQATT and CDR2 SNEGSKA (reference sequence). CDR3 region: CSARGEPDLSYEQYF. In DNA form, the CDR3 reads TGCAGTGCTAGAGGGGAACCCGACCTTTCCTACGAGCAGTACTTC.